This T cell receptor (beta chain) was identified in a study of PD-1 blockade in mismatch repair-deficient tumors. V gave up 1 base and J gave up 2 bases, with 16 bases separating them. Germline V lookup: CDR1 SGHTS, CDR2 YDEGEE. The CDR3 is 16 residues long. Measured with immunoSEQ multiplex PCR; TCRdb has only the in-frame clones, and not every one. The sample contains some 130,000 clones, around nine tenths of which appear only once. Three pembrolizumab responders had their TCRs sequenced. The source was peripheral blood, collected 70 to 72 weeks after starting pembrolizumab. This TCR was recovered from an adult with mismatch repair-deficient cancer. The genes are TRBV5-8 and TRBJ2-7; D ambiguous. The CDR3 sequence: CASSLTGPLTAYEQYF. The CDR3, as DNA: TGTGCCAGCAGCTTGACCGGGCCACTCACGGCCTACGAGCAGTACTTC.